This T cell receptor (beta chain) was documented in a study of cytomegalovirus exposure and HLA in healthy donors. A multiplex PCR was run with 60 Vbeta primers and 13 Jbeta primers. Only in-frame clones appear in the TCRdb table, and some are missing; sequencing was by immunoSEQ multiplex PCR. The sample carries about 110,000 clones, roughly 82% recorded once. General study results and limits: Prior analysis indicated that the majority of TCR beta V segments exhibited productivity approximately 90% or approximately 30% of the time. Later work found that TCR association rates differed between HLA loci; DRB1 had the most and HLA-C the fewest.

Healthy people donating bone marrow made up the donors. The CDR3 runs to 13 residues. Looked up from germline, CDR1 is ENHRY and CDR2 is SYGVKD. The J segment lost 8 bases and the V segment lost 11 bases, leaving 9 bases of the junction unmatched. For this clone: As yet, its antigen is unknown.

The sample consisted of PBMCs. The rearrangement uses TRBV10-3 and TRBJ2-4, with 10 bases that match TRBD1. This sequence originates from a man aged 50-60 years in good health and CMV-seronegative. CDR3 loop: CASMGQGKDIQYF. In nucleotides, the CDR3 is TGTGCCTCCATGGGACAGGGGAAAGACATTCAGTACTTC.